The rows below give T cell receptor beta chains drawn from one sample of a study of early T cells in non-severe SARS-CoV-2 infection. TCRdb re-called the 5' RACE reads with MiXCR, one entry per CDR3 protein. The sample has under 60,000 distinct CDR3 sequences; 7.5% to 9.5% are singletons. Sequenced here: whole blood, sampled at baseline. These receptors all come from an adult who was a healthcare worker with PCR-confirmed SARS-CoV-2 infection or an uninfected control (not recorded which). Both conserved end residues are part of each CDR3.

length,V,J,CDR3
16,TRBV5-8,TRBJ2-2,CASGKGLAGDTGELFF
14,TRBV7-2,TRBJ2-2,CASSLPANTGELFF
10,TRBV19,TRBJ1-2,CASSAGGYTF
15,TRBV5-1,TRBJ1-3,CASSRQGARGNTIYF
13,TRBV4-1,TRBJ2-1,CASSNPLADEQFF
14,TRBV5-1,TRBJ2-5,CASSFDRGEETQYF
14,TRBV29-1,TRBJ1-2,CSVEDLGVRRGYTF
14,TRBV30,TRBJ1-1,CAWSVLLGGTEAFF
16,TRBV24-1,TRBJ1-2,CATSDPRQGRNYGYTF
17,TRBV18,TRBJ1-1,CASSPRTGDQFNPEAFF
13,TRBV12-3/TRBV12-4,TRBJ2-5,CASSLGRKETQYF
14,TRBV2,TRBJ1-2,CASRRTEANYGYTF
13,TRBV6-1,TRBJ2-3,CASSDLTGDTQYF
14,TRBV19,TRBJ2-7,CASSRGSKSYEQYF
12,TRBV10-3,TRBJ2-7,CAISGQGYEQYF
16,TRBV6-1,TRBJ1-2,CASSEGGSAEDYGYTF
15,TRBV7-2,TRBJ2-1,CASSSGLAGQNEQFF
11,TRBV29-1,TRBJ2-3,CSVEIADTQYF
14,TRBV7-9,TRBJ2-7,CASSLGAGHYEQYF
15,TRBV12-3/TRBV12-4,TRBJ2-3,CASGLGGGATDTQYF
12,TRBV29-1,TRBJ2-5,CSVGDSPRTQYF
13,TRBV12-3/TRBV12-4,TRBJ2-7,CASSMGQGKIQYF
13,TRBV20-1,TRBJ1-1,CSAQGTGRTEAFF
17,TRBV4-1,TRBJ2-1,CASSQDPGGLSYNEQFF
14,TRBV5-8,TRBJ2-7,CASSRNRGLNEQYF
14,TRBV7-8,TRBJ2-7,CASSSTGQPYEQYF
18,TRBV29-1,TRBJ1-1,CSVETLDFTGATNTEAFF
14,TRBV7-2,TRBJ1-2,CASSLGAVAKRYTF
11,TRBV12-3/TRBV12-4,TRBJ1-2,CASGSRAGYTF
14,TRBV12-3/TRBV12-4,TRBJ2-7,CASTLGGIVYEQYF
11,TRBV7-6,TRBJ2-1,CASSLGDEQFF
14,TRBV30,TRBJ1-1,CAWSPGGAKSEAFF
15,TRBV7-9,TRBJ2-2,CASSLWTGHTGELFF
14,TRBV3-1,TRBJ2-7,CASSHREGRYEQYF
18,TRBV11-2,TRBJ2-6,CASSSPGTGLRGANVLTF
14,TRBV9,TRBJ2-3,CASSVAWGTDTQYF
13,TRBV12-3/TRBV12-4,TRBJ2-1,CASSPGQGREQFF
15,TRBV19,TRBJ2-1,CASSIAVGTYNEQFF
12,TRBV20-1,TRBJ2-4,CSASQGANIQYF
14,TRBV5-4,TRBJ2-1,CASSFSGGRDEQFF
14,TRBV7-9,TRBJ2-3,CASSLELSTDTQYF
18,TRBV5-1,TRBJ1-6,CASSADRARGSYNSPLHF
14,TRBV14,TRBJ1-2,CASSQLLTNYGYTF
14,TRBV15,TRBJ2-5,CATSRDIAEETQYF
14,TRBV6-1,TRBJ1-4,CASKATGDYEKLFF